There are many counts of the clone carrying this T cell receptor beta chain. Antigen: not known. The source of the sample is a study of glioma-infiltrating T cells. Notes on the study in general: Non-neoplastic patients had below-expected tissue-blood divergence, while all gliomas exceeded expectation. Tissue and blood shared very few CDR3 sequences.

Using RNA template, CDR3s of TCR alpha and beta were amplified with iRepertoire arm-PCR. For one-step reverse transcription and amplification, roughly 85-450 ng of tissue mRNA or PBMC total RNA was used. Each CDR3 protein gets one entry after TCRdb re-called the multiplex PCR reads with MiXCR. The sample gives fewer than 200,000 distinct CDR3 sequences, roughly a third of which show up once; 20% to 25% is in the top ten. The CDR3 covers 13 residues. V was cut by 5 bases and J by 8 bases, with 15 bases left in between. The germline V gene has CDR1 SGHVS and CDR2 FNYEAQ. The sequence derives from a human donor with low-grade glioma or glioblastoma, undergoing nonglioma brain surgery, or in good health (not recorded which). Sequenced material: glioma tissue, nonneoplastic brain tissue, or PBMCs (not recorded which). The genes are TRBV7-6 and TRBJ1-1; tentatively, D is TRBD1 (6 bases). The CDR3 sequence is CASSRAGGREAFF. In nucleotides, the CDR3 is TGTGCCAGCAGCCGTGCGGGGGGCCGCGAAGCTTTCTTT.